The 14 T cell receptor beta chains below come from one sample, sequenced in a study of T-cell reconstitution after alpha-beta-depleted transplantation in children. TCRbeta library preparation incorporated unique molecular identifiers. TCRdb re-called the PCR reads with MiXCR, one entry per CDR3 protein. Among approximately 350,000 distinct CDR3 sequences listed, under 20% were seen once. The sample here was PBMCs, mostly from graft donor cells, taken 360 days after TCRalphabeta/CD19-depleted stem cell transplant. The origin of the receptors is a male patient under 10 years old who had a stem cell transplant for acute lymphoblastic leukemia, so the T cells may come from the graft donor.

V gene TRBV28 combines with J gene TRBJ2-5, with 7 bases identical to TRBD2. After removal of 8 bases from V and 2 bases from J, the junction contained 5 bases not matched to a gene. The CDR3 runs to 13 residues. Germline V gene sequence: CDR1 MDHEN, CDR2 SYDVKM. CDR3 sequence reads: CASSSGWQETQYF. The CDR3 DNA reads TGTGCCAGCTCTAGCGGCTGGCAAGAGACCCAGTACTTC.

This clonotype came up once. The chain couples TRBV7-3 to TRBJ2-1, with 7 positions matching TRBD1. CDR3 length: 15 residues. With V trimmed by 4 bases and J by 3 bases, 6 bases remained unmatched. Germline loops: CDR1 SGHTA, CDR2 FQGTGA. The CDR3 DNA follows: TGTGCCAGCAGCTCAGGACAGGTTAGCTACAATGAGCAGTTCTTC. This translates into CASSSGQVSYNEQFF.

This clonotype has only a few counts. V is TRBV5-6 and J is TRBJ2-1; 10 nucleotides match TRBD2. Germline V gene sequence: CDR1 SGHDT, CDR2 YYEEEE. The CDR3 covers 15 residues. V lost 4 bases and J lost 5; bases outside the gene matches: 6. The CDR3 sequence is CASSARTSGHNEQFF. The CDR3 DNA sequence: TGTGCCAGCAGCGCCCGGACTAGCGGACACAATGAGCAGTTCTTC.

This clonotype was detected ten times or more. The gene calls are TRBV29-1 and TRBJ2-7, with D possibly being TRBD1 (6 bases). V was shortened by 7 bases and J by 0 bases, with 10 bases between the two germline ends. CDR1 and CDR2 from the germline V gene are SQVTM and ANQGSEA. The CDR3 is 12 residues long. The chain's CDR3 is CSASDSSYEQYF. As DNA, the CDR3 is TGCAGCGCCTCGGACAGCTCCTACGAGCAGTACTTC.

This chain connects TRBV20-1 to TRBJ2-7; weak D call: TRBD1 (5 bases). V lost 6 bases and J lost 0, with 12 bases in between. Germline-derived CDR1 and CDR2 are DFQATT and SNEGSKA (reference sequence). The CDR3 loop spans 13 amino acids. The CDR3 region has the DNA TGCAGTGCAACAGGTTCCCACTCCTACGAGCAGTACTTC. This gives the protein CSATGSHSYEQYF.

This clonotype was seen a few times. This chain uses TRBV13 with TRBJ2-7, with 8 bases fitting TRBD1. The CDR3 has 15 amino acids. Losses at the gene ends were 1 base for V and 9 bases for J; bases not matched to a gene: 11. Germline loops: CDR1 PRHDT, CDR2 FYEKMQ (reference sequence). The CDR3 coding sequence is TGTGCCAGCAGCTTAGCCCAGGGGGCGCTTCGGGGGCAGTACTTC. Translating gives CASSLAQGALRGQYF.

The chain joins TRBV10-3 to TRBJ2-4; 7 bases map to TRBD1. Germline values: CDR1 ENHRY, CDR2 SYGVKD. The V gene end was trimmed by 2 bases and the J gene end by 3 bases; junction bases not matched to a gene: 10. This CDR3 has 17 amino acids. CDR3 DNA sequence: TGTGCCATCAGTGAGCCCCAGACCCGACAGGGCAAAAACATTCAGTACTTC. As protein: CAISEPQTRQGKNIQYF.

This clonotype was seen repeatedly, ten times or more. The chain carries TRBV7-2 and TRBJ2-3; 10 nucleotides agree with TRBD2. The junction had 14 bases not matched to a gene; V was cut back by 5 bases and J by 6 bases. Germline V gives CDR1 SGHTA, CDR2 FQGNSA. The CDR3 is made up of 17 amino acids. In DNA, the CDR3 is TGTGCCAGCAGCCGCCGGACTAGCGGTAGTGGTTCCGATACGCAGTATTTT. Translating gives CASSRRTSGSGSDTQYF.

This clonotype was detected many times. V gene TRBV10-3 combines with J gene TRBJ2-7; TRBD2 agrees at 8 bases. The CDR3 sequence is 15 residues long. V lost 7 bases to trimming and J lost 2 bases; unmatched junction nucleotides: 10. CDR1 is ENHRY, CDR2 SYGVKD, per germline. The CDR3 loop reads CAITRGLEGTYEQYF. The CDR3, as DNA: TGTGCCATCACTAGGGGACTAGAGGGAACCTACGAGCAGTACTTC.

The chain combines TRBV7-2 with TRBJ2-7; tentatively, D is TRBD2 (6 bases). Germline CDR1 and CDR2: SGHTA and FQGNSA. CDR3 length equals 14 residues. Trimming removed 5 bases at V and 7 bases at J, with 18 bases between. CDR3 sequence reads: CASSLNPERAEQYF. Here the CDR3 DNA reads TGTGCCAGCAGCCTGAACCCCGAGCGGGCTGAGCAGTACTTC.

The gene calls are TRBV12-3 or TRBV12-4 and TRBJ1-1; D gene uncertain. The length of the CDR3 is 14 residues. V was shortened by 3 bases and J by 0 bases, with 8 bases between the two germline ends. The CDR3 DNA sequence: TGTGCCAGCAGTTTGTCGACTCTGAACACTGAAGCTTTCTTT. Protein product: CASSLSTLNTEAFF.

This clonotype was detected once. The chain uses TRBV7-9 and TRBJ2-5; D remains ambiguous. From germline, CDR1 is SEHNR and CDR2 FQNEAQ (reference sequence). Trimming removed 1 base from V and 3 bases from J, with 12 bases in between. This CDR3 has 15 residues. The CDR3 sequence: CASSLGGFGEETQYF. Here the CDR3 DNA reads TGTGCCAGCAGCTTAGGAGGCTTCGGTGAAGAGACCCAGTACTTC.

V is TRBV20-1 and J is TRBJ2-3, with 14 bases identical to TRBD2. J was trimmed by 6 bases and V by 0 bases; bases with no gene match: 8. This CDR3 contains 17 residues. Germline assignment: CDR1 DFQATT and CDR2 SNEGSKA (reference sequence). The CDR3 DNA follows: TGCAGTGCTAGAGATTCGGGACTAGCGGGAGCCATGGATACGCAGTATTTT. This codes for CSARDSGLAGAMDTQYF.

The J gene is TRBJ2-1, the V gene TRBV30, with a weak D call TRBD2 (6 bases). V was clipped by 0 bases and J by 13 bases, with 16 bases between them. This CDR3 has 13 amino acids. CDR1 GTSNPN and CDR2 SVGIG come from the germline V gene (reference sequence). In nucleotides, the CDR3 is TGTGCCTGGAGTGTTATAGGAGGGGACTCCCAGTTCTTC. This translates into CAWSVIGGDSQFF.